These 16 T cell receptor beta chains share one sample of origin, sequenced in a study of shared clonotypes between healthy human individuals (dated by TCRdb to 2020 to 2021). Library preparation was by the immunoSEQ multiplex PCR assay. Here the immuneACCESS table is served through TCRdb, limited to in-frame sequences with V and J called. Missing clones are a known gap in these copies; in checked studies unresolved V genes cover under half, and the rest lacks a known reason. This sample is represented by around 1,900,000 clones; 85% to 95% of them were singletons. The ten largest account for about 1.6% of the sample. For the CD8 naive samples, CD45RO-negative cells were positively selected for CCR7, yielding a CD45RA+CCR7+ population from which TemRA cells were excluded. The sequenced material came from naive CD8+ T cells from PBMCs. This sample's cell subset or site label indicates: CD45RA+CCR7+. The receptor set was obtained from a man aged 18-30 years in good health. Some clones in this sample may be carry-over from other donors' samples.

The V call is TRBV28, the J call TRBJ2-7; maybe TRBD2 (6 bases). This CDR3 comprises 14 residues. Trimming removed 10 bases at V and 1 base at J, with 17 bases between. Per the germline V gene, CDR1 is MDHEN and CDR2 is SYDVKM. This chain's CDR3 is CATTSRSLSYEQYF. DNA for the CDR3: TGTGCCACTACTAGCCGTTCGTTGTCCTACGAGCAGTACTTC.

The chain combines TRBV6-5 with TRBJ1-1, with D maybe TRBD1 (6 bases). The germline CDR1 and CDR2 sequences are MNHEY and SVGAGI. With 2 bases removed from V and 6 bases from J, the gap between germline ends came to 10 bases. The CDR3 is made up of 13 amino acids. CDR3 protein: CASSYQGWAEAFF. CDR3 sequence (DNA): TGTGCCAGCAGTTACCAGGGGTGGGCTGAAGCTTTCTTT.

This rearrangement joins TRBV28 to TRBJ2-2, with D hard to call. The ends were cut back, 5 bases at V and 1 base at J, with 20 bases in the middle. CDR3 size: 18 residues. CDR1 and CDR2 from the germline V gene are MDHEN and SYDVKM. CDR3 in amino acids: CASSLPPLGVQNTGELFF. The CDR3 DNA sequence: TGTGCCAGCAGTCTACCCCCCCTTGGAGTCCAGAACACCGGGGAGCTGTTTTTT.

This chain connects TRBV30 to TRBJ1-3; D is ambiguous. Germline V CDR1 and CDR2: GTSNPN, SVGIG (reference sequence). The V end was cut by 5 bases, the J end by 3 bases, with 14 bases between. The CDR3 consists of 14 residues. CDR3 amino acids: CAWEGLDDGNTIYF. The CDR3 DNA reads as TGTGCCTGGGAAGGACTCGACGATGGAAACACCATATATTTT.

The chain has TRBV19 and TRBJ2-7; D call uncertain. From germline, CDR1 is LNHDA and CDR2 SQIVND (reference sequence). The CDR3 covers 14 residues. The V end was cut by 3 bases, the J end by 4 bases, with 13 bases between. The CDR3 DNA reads TGTGCCAGTAGTATCATGGTGAACGGTTACGAGCAGTACTTC. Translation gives CASSIMVNGYEQYF.

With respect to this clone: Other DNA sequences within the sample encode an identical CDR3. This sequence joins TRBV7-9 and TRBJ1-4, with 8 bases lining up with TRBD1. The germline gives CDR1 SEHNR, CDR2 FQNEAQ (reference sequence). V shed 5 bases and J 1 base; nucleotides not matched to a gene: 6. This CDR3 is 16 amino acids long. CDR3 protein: CASSLATGGTNEKLFF. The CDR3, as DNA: TGTGCCAGCAGCCTCGCTACAGGGGGAACTAATGAAAAACTGTTTTTT. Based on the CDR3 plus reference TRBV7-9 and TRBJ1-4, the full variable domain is DTGVSQNPRHKITKRGQNVTFRCDPISEHNRLYWYRQTLGQGPEFLTYFQNEAQLEKSRLLSDRFSAERPKGSFSTLEIQRTEQGDSAMYLCASSLATGGTNEKLFFGSGTQLSVL.

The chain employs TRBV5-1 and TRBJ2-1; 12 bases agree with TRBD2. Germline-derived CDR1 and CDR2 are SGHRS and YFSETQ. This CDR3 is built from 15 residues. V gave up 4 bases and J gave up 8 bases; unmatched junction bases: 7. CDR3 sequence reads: CASSLGLAGPHEQFF. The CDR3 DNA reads TGCGCCAGCAGCCTCGGACTAGCGGGACCACATGAGCAGTTCTTC.

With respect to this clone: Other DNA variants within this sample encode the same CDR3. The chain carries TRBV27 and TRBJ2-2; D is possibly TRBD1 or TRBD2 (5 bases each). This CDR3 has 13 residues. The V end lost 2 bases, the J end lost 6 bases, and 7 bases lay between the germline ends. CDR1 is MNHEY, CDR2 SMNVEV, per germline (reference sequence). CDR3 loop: CASSLRGAGELFF. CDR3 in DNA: TGTGCCAGCAGTTTACGAGGGGCCGGGGAGCTGTTTTTT.

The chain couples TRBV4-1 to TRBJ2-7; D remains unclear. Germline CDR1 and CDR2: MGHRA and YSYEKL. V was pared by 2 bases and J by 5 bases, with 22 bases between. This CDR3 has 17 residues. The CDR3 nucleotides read TGCGCCAGCAGCCAATTGGGGTCGACCCTCGGTTTCCACGAGCAGTACTTC. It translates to CASSQLGSTLGFHEQYF.

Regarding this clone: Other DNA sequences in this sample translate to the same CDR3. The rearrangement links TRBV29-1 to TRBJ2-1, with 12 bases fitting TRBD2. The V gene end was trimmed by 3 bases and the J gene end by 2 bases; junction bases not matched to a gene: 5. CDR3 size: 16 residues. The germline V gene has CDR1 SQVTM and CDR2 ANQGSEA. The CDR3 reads CSVEGLAGGTYNEQFF. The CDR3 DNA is TGCAGCGTTGAGGGGCTAGCGGGAGGGACCTACAATGAGCAGTTCTTC.

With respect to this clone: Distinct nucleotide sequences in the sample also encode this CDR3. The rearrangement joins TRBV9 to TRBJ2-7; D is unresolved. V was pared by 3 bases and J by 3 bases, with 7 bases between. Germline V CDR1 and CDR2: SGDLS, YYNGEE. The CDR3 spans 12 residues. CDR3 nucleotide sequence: TGTGCCAGCAGCGCCCCGGGCTACGAGCAGTACTTC. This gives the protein CASSAPGYEQYF.

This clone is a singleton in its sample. The DNA of the CDR3 is TGTGCCAGCAGCTTCGGGGCAGGGTACTCCTACGAGCAGTACTTC. This gives the protein CASSFGAGYSYEQYF. This chain uses TRBV7-8 with TRBJ2-7, with D possibly called TRBD1 or TRBD2 (5 bases each). CDR3 length: 15 amino acids. V was shortened by 3 bases and J by 0 bases, with 12 bases between the two germline ends. Germline-derived CDR1 and CDR2 are SGHVS and FQNEAQ.

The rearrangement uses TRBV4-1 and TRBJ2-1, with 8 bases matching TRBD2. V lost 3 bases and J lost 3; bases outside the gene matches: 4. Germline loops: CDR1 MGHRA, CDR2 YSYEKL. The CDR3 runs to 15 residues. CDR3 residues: CASSHSGSIYNEQFF. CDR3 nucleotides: TGCGCCAGCAGCCACAGCGGGAGTATCTACAATGAGCAGTTCTTC.

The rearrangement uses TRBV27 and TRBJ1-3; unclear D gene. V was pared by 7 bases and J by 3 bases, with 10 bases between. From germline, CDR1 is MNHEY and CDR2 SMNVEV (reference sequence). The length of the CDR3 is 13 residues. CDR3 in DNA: TGTGCCAGCACCGCCGGGGTTGGAAACACCATATATTTT. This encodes CASTAGVGNTIYF.

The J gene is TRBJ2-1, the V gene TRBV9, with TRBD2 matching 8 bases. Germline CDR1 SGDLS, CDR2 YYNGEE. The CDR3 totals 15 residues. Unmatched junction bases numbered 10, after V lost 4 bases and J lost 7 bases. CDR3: CASSRAGVVVNEQFF. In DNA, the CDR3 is TGTGCCAGCAGCCGAGCGGGAGTGGTGGTTAATGAGCAGTTCTTC.

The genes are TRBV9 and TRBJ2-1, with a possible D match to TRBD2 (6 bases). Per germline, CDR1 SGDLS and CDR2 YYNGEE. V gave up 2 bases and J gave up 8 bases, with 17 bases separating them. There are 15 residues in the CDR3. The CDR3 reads CASSVEGGIGYEQFF. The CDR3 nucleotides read TGTGCCAGCAGCGTTGAGGGCGGGATAGGCTATGAGCAGTTCTTC.